This T cell receptor (beta chain) was captured by sequencing in a study of cytomegalovirus exposure and HLA in healthy donors. Turning to this clone: Its antigen is as yet unknown.

CDR3 length: 14 residues. Trimming took off 3 bases at V and 3 bases at J, with 12 bases between the two ends. Germline V gives CDR1 SGDLS, CDR2 YYNGEE. PCR amplification relied on 60 Vbeta primers (plus 13 Jbeta primers). The table came from immunoSEQ multiplex PCR; TCRdb's copy has only in-frame clones and leaves some out. The sample includes under 150,000 clones, roughly four fifths of them seen just once. Study-wide results and limits: Reports described diagnosis of cytomegalovirus status by the classifier as highly specific and sensitive.

Donors likely had unrecorded immune exposures despite being nominally healthy when sampled. The sequence was collected from a boy aged 5-17 years in good health and CMV-seronegative. The genes are TRBV9 and TRBJ1-1; a possible D gene is TRBD1 (5 bases). What was sequenced was PBMCs. The CDR3 coding sequence is TGTGCCAGCAGCGAAGGGACTGCGGACACTGAAGCTTTCTTT. Protein sequence: CASSEGTADTEAFF.